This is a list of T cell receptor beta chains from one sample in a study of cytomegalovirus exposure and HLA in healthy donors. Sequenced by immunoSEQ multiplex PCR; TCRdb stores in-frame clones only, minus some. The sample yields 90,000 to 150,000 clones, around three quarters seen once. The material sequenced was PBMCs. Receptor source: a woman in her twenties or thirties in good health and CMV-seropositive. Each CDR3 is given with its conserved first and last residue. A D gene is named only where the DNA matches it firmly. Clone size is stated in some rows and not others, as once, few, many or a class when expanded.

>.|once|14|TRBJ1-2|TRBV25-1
TGTGCCAGCAGTGAGAAGGGGGTGAGCTATGGCTACACCTTC
CASSEKGVSYGYTF
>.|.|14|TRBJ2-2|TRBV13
TGTGCCAGCAGCTTAGGCCCCGGTACCGGGGAGCTGTTTTTT
CASSLGPGTGELFF
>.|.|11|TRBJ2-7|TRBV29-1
TGCAGCGTTGAAGTTTACTACGAGCAGTACTTC
CSVEVYYEQYF
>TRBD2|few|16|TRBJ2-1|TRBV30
TGTGCCTGGAGTGTGCCCAGCGGGGGGGCCTACAATGAGCAGTTCTTC
CAWSVPSGGAYNEQFF
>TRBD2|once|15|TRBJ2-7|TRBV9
TGTGCCAGCAGCGCCTATAGCGGGGGTATCTACGAGCAGTACTTC
CASSAYSGGIYEQYF
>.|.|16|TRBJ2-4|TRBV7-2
TGTGCCAGCAGCCCAGGGACTCGGGGGGCCAAAAACATTCAGTACTTC
CASSPGTRGAKNIQYF
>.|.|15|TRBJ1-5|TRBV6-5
TGTGCCAGCAGGCTCTTTACCTATAGCAATCAGCCCCAGCATTTT
CASRLFTYSNQPQHF
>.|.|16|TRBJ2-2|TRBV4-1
TGCGCCAGCAGCCAAGTTGGTCAGGGGAGAAGTAGGGAGCTGTTTTTT
CASSQVGQGRSRELFF
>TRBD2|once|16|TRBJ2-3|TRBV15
TGTGCCACCAGCAGAAGCACTAGCGGGGTCTTAGATACGCAGTATTTT
CATSRSTSGVLDTQYF
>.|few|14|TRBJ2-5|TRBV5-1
TGCGCCAGCAGGTCGCAGGGAAGCCAAGAGACCCAGTACTTC
CASRSQGSQETQYF
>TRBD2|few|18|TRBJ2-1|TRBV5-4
TGTGCCAGCAGCCCTGGACTAGCGGGGCCTTTAACGTACAATGAGCAGTTCTTC
CASSPGLAGPLTYNEQFF
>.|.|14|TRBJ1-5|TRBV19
TGTGCCAGTAGTATAGATAGTCGGAATCAGCCCCAGCATTTT
CASSIDSRNQPQHF
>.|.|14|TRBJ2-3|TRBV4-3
TGCGCCAGCAGCCAAGATCGACTAGTTTTTGCGCAGTATTTT
CASSQDRLVFAQYF
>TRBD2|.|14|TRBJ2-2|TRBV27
TGTGCCAGCAGTTTTAGCGGGGGGACCGGGGAGCTGTTTTTT
CASSFSGGTGELFF